A selection of T cell receptor beta chains follows, all from one sample in a study of early T cells in non-severe SARS-CoV-2 infection. TCRdb used MiXCR to reprocess the 5' RACE reads, holding one entry per CDR3 protein. The sample consists of tens of thousands of distinct CDR3 sequences, under 6% of them appearing once. The sequenced sample was whole blood. These receptors were collected from an adult who was a healthcare worker with PCR-confirmed SARS-CoV-2 infection or an uninfected control (not recorded which). Both conserved end residues are part of each CDR3. The order of the fields is V gene, J gene, clone size, D gene, CDR3 length, CDR3 protein, CDR3 DNA. D genes are given only for firm matches. Clone size is stated in some rows and not others, as once, few, many or a class when expanded.

>TRBV27|TRBJ2-1|many|-|14
CASSRGGQYNEQFF
TGTGCCAGCAGCCGCGGTGGGCAATACAATGAGCAGTTCTTC
>TRBV9|TRBJ1-6|many|TRBD1|15
CASSVDGTAGSPLHF
TGTGCCAGCAGCGTAGATGGGACAGCGGGGTCACCCCTCCACTTT
>TRBV4-3|TRBJ2-2|many|-|14
CASSQVGAVGELFF
TGCGCCAGCAGCCAAGTAGGGGCGGTCGGGGAGCTGTTTTTT
>TRBV7-8|TRBJ2-3|many|TRBD2|15
CASSLEPGGPHTQYF
TGTGCCAGCAGCTTAGAACCGGGGGGGCCCCATACGCAGTATTTT
>TRBV6-5|TRBJ1-6|many|-|16
CASSRTFSSYNSPLHF
TGTGCCAGCAGCCGGACTTTTAGCTCCTATAATTCACCCCTCCACTTT
>TRBV7-2|TRBJ1-1|many|TRBD1|15
CASSLALGDRGEAFF
TGTGCCAGCAGCTTAGCTTTAGGGGACAGGGGCGAAGCTTTCTTT
>TRBV20-1|TRBJ1-6|many|-|13
CSATGTYNSPLHF
TGCAGTGCTACCGGGACATATAATTCACCCCTCCACTTT
>TRBV7-6|TRBJ1-1|many|TRBD1|13
CASSRNRGREAFF
TGTGCCAGCAGCAGAAACAGGGGGCGCGAAGCTTTCTTT
>TRBV29-1|TRBJ2-5|few|-|15
CSVRPGSGYGETQYF
TGCAGCGTCCGCCCTGGGTCGGGGTATGGAGAGACCCAGTACTTC
>TRBV20-1|TRBJ2-7|few|-|14
CSARDQQRAYEQYF
TGCAGTGCTAGAGATCAGCAGAGAGCCTACGAGCAGTACTTC
>TRBV6-2/TRBV6-3|TRBJ2-1|few|-|14
CASSIRGTYNEQFF
TGTGCCAGCAGCATCCGTGGCACCTACAATGAGCAGTTCTTC
>TRBV7-6|TRBJ2-2|many|-|17
CASSSQGQRRLTGELFF
TGTGCCAGCAGCTCCCAGGGTCAGCGGCGACTCACCGGGGAGCTGTTTTTT
>TRBV20-1|TRBJ1-4|many|-|13
CSARPTMNEKLFF
TGCAGTGCTAGACCGACTATGAATGAAAAACTGTTTTTT
>TRBV6-2/TRBV6-3|TRBJ2-7|medium-sized|TRBD2|14
CASRPEREVSEQYF
TGTGCCAGCAGACCCGAGCGGGAGGTCTCCGAGCAGTACTTC
>TRBV7-2|TRBJ2-7|-|TRBD1|14
CASSMDRGSYEQYF
TGTGCCAGCAGCATGGACAGGGGATCCTACGAGCAGTACTTC
>TRBV29-1|TRBJ2-2|many|TRBD1|14
CSVGQGPPPGELFF
TGCAGCGTCGGACAGGGGCCGCCACCCGGGGAGCTGTTTTTT
>TRBV20-1|TRBJ1-2|many|-|12
CSGTDGRYGYTF
TGCAGTGGCACGGACGGAAGATATGGCTACACCTTC
>TRBV7-3|TRBJ2-2|many|-|14
CASSLTLDTGELFF
TGTGCCAGCAGCTTAACGCTGGACACCGGGGAGCTGTTTTTT
>TRBV7-9|TRBJ2-7|-|TRBD2|16
CASSFTGLAGLYEQYF
TGTGCCAGCAGCTTTACGGGACTAGCGGGGTTATACGAGCAGTACTTC
>TRBV4-1|TRBJ2-6|many|-|15
CASSHDRSGANVLTF
TGCGCCAGCAGCCATGACCGTTCCGGGGCCAACGTCCTGACTTTC
>TRBV20-1|TRBJ1-1|many|TRBD1|15
CSARASGTVNTEAFF
TGCAGTGCTAGAGCTTCTGGGACAGTCAACACTGAAGCTTTCTTT
>TRBV2|TRBJ2-3|many|TRBD1|14
CASLDRVPTDTQYF
TGTGCCAGCTTGGACAGGGTCCCCACAGATACGCAGTATTTT
>TRBV5-1|TRBJ2-1|-|TRBD2|15
CASQPGLESYNEQFF
TGCGCCAGCCAACCGGGACTAGAGTCCTACAATGAGCAGTTCTTC
>TRBV29-1|TRBJ2-3|many|-|12
CSVGEDTDTQYF
TGCAGCGTTGGGGAGGACACAGATACGCAGTATTTT
>TRBV11-2|TRBJ2-7|many|TRBD2|15
CASSALAGTFAEQYF
TGTGCCAGCAGCGCACTAGCGGGAACCTTCGCCGAGCAGTACTTC
>TRBV18|TRBJ2-1|-|-|13
CAGALVPGAEQFF
TGTGCCGGTGCATTGGTTCCCGGGGCTGAGCAGTTCTTC
>TRBV10-3|TRBJ1-1|many|-|12
CAISERIPEAFF
TGTGCCATCAGTGAAAGGATTCCTGAAGCTTTCTTT
>TRBV10-3|TRBJ2-7|-|TRBD2|16
CAITNSGTSASYEQYF
TGTGCCATCACCAACTCCGGGACTAGCGCATCCTACGAGCAGTACTTC
>TRBV7-8|TRBJ1-6|once|-|16
CASSLGQITYNSPLHF
TGTGCCAGCAGCTTAGGACAGATTACCTATAATTCACCCCTCCACTTT
>TRBV20-1|TRBJ2-1|few|-|16
CSASGLALRRYDEQFF
TGCAGTGCTAGCGGGCTGGCTCTTAGACGGTACGATGAGCAGTTCTTC
>TRBV7-6|TRBJ2-2|medium-sized|-|13
CASSSEVPGELFF
TGTGCCAGCAGCTCCGAGGTACCCGGGGAGCTGTTTTTT
>TRBV28|TRBJ2-3|many|-|15
CASSPTITGADTQYF
TGTGCCAGCAGCCCCACCATTACAGGAGCAGATACGCAGTATTTT
>TRBV27|TRBJ1-2|many|TRBD1|14
CASSLSTGLEGYTF
TGTGCCAGCAGTTTATCGACAGGGCTGGAGGGCTACACCTTC
>TRBV10-3|TRBJ2-5|-|TRBD1|14
CAIGGTGVQETQYF
TGTGCCATCGGCGGGACAGGGGTTCAAGAGACCCAGTACTTC
>TRBV28|TRBJ1-1|few|-|16
CASSFLPPRANTEAFF
TGTGCCAGCAGTTTCCTCCCCCCCAGGGCGAACACTGAAGCTTTCTTT
>TRBV3-1|TRBJ2-3|many|TRBD2|16
CASSRGLADSTDTQYF
TGTGCCAGCAGCCGCGGACTAGCAGACAGCACAGATACGCAGTATTTT
>TRBV20-1|TRBJ1-1|medium-sized|-|14
CSAPPGHINTEAFF
TGCAGTGCCCCCCCAGGACATATCAACACTGAAGCTTTCTTT
>TRBV6-1|TRBJ2-1|many|-|12
CASSVRVGEQFF
TGTGCCAGCAGTGTCAGGGTAGGTGAGCAGTTCTTC
>TRBV4-1|TRBJ2-1|many|-|13
CASSPPAGYEQFF
TGCGCCAGCAGCCCCCCCGCGGGCTATGAGCAGTTCTTC
>TRBV29-1|TRBJ1-1|-|-|10
CSARNTEAFF
TGCAGCGCGAGAAACACTGAAGCTTTCTTT